The source of this TCR beta chain is a study of blood T cell repertoires in COVID-19. Study-wide context: T cells, B-cell-depleted T cells, or PBMCs provided the cDNA or gDNA that served as material.

The CDR3 extends over 15 amino acids. Trimming cost V 3 bases and J 3 bases; bases outside gene matches: 7. CDR1 and CDR2 from the germline V gene are LNHDA and SQIVND (reference sequence). Assay used: immunoSEQ multiplex PCR; TCRdb lists only in-frame clones, some missing. The repertoire holds about 100,000 clones, with roughly 85% as singletons. Enrollees, about 18 to 89 years old, lived in approximately 25 US areas. Participants had their cohort set by participant-reported clinical history. Cohort 3 donors counted as recovered after two negative PCRs, clearance, or resolved symptoms. The origin of this receptor is a woman aged 50 to 60 who had recovered from COVID-19. The chain recombines TRBV19 with TRBJ1-2, with 7 bases matching TRBD1. The sequenced material came from PBMCs or T cells enriched from blood (not recorded which). In DNA, the CDR3 is TGTGCCAGTAGTATTGCGGGACAGATCCACTATGGCTACACCTTC. This encodes CASSIAGQIHYGYTF.